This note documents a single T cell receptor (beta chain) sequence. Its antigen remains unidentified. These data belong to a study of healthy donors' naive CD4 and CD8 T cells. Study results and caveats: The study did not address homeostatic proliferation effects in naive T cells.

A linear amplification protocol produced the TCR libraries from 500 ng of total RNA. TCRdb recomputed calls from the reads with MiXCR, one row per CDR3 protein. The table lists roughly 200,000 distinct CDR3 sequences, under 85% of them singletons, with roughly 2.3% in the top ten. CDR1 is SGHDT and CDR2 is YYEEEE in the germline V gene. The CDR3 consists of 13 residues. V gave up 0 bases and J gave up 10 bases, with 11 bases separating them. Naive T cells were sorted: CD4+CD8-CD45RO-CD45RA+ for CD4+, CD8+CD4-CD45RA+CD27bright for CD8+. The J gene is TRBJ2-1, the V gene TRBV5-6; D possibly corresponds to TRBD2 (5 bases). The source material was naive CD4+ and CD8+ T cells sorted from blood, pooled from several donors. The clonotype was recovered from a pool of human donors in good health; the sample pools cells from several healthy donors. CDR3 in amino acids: CASSLVLGNEQFF. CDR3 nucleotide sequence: TGTGCCAGCAGCTTGGTACTCGGGAACGAGCAGTTCTTC.